The 17 T cell receptor beta chains below were found in one sample sequenced in a study of T cell responses to AZD1222 COVID-19 vaccine (dated by TCRdb to 2020 to 2023). The library was produced with the immunoSEQ multiplex PCR assay. TCRdb re-hosts the immuneACCESS table, in-frame sequences only. Its copies lack some clones; in the studies checked, an unresolved V gene accounts for under half of them, and the cause for the rest is not known. The table for this sample lists 110,000 or so clones; approximately 86% of them were counted only once. Less than 3.5% of the sample is in the top ten clones. The sample's time point label, decoded: baseline before first vaccination. Material: peripheral blood, obtained on day 0 of AZD1222 vaccination. The receptors stem from an adult in good health.

The chain joins TRBV7-2 to TRBJ1-4; no clear D gene. Deletions cut 4 bases from V and 8 bases from J, with 14 bases between. From germline, CDR1 is SGHTA and CDR2 FQGNSA. This CDR3 comprises 14 residues. CDR3 amino acids: CASSSTWGMEKLFF. CDR3 coding DNA: TGTGCCAGCAGCTCGACCTGGGGAATGGAAAAACTGTTTTTT.

This clone came up once. The gene calls are TRBV29-1 and TRBJ1-1; tentatively, D is TRBD1 (5 bases). Per germline, CDR1 SQVTM and CDR2 ANQGSEA. This CDR3 comprises 12 residues. V gave up 7 bases and J gave up 1 base, with 10 bases separating them. CDR3 nucleotide sequence: TGCAGCGCTAACACAGGGAACACTGAAGCTTTCTTT. The encoded protein is CSANTGNTEAFF.

The chain is built from TRBV19 and TRBJ2-5, with D possibly matching TRBD1 (6 bases). The CDR3 has 17 residues. The germline V and J ends were trimmed by 9 bases and 1 base, with 24 bases remaining between them. In germline, CDR1 is LNHDA, CDR2 SQIVND (reference sequence). The CDR3 DNA reads as TGTGCCAGCCTCGGACCAGGGGCCGCCCTCGCCCAAGAGACCCAGTACTTC. Its protein is CASLGPGAALAQETQYF.

The chain uses TRBV5-1 and TRBJ1-1; a weak D match, TRBD1 (6 bases). CDR1 is SGHRS, CDR2 YFSETQ, per germline. Trimming removed 3 bases at V and 3 bases at J, with 12 bases between. This CDR3 contains 14 residues. CDR3: CASSSGTLYTEAFF. The CDR3 DNA sequence: TGCGCCAGCAGCTCCGGGACACTTTACACTGAAGCTTTCTTT.

The chain combines TRBV3-1 (or the pseudogene TRBV3-2) with TRBJ2-7; weak D call: TRBD1 (5 bases). Trimming took off 3 bases at V and 7 bases at J, with 13 bases between the two ends. The CDR3 totals 13 residues. The germline gives CDR1 LGHDT, CDR2 YNNKEL (reference sequence). CDR3 protein: CASSHGTGSEQYF. CDR3 bases: TGTGCCAGCAGCCATGGAACAGGAAGTGAGCAGTACTTC.

This rearrangement joins TRBV12-3 or TRBV12-4 to TRBJ1-1, with a tentative D call TRBD1 (5 bases). V lost 3 bases and J 4 bases, leaving 9 bases between the germline ends. This CDR3 contains 13 residues. The CDR3 DNA reads as TGTGCCAGCAGTTTTAGCAGGGCCACTGAAGCTTTCTTT. Protein sequence: CASSFSRATEAFF.

The V and J genes are TRBV5-1 and TRBJ2-3; unclear D gene. V lost 7 bases to trimming and J lost 2 bases, with 14 bases between them. Germline-derived CDR1 and CDR2 are SGHRS and YFSETQ. This CDR3 is built from 14 residues. The CDR3 sequence is CASRWATYTDTQYF. CDR3 sequence (DNA): TGCGCCAGCCGCTGGGCGACCTACACAGATACGCAGTATTTT. The full variable domain, its missing parts supplied by reference TRBV5-1 and TRBJ2-3, is KAGVTQTPRYLIKTRGQQVTLSCSPISGHRSVSWYQQTPGQGLQFLFEYFSETQRNKGNFPGRFSGRQFSNSRSEMNVSTLELGDSALYLCASRWATYTDTQYFGPGTRLTVL.

The V gene is TRBV30, the J gene TRBJ2-5, with TRBD2 identical over 13 bases. Germline V lookup: CDR1 GTSNPN, CDR2 SVGIG (reference sequence). CDR3 length: 17 amino acids. Trimming took 6 bases from V and 5 from J; bases not matched to a gene: 15. The CDR3 DNA follows: TGTGCCTGCCCACTCCGGACTAGCGGGGGCCCCTCTGAGACCCAGTACTTC. Translating gives CACPLRTSGGPSETQYF.

J is TRBJ1-1 and V is TRBV30, with D perhaps TRBD1 (5 bases). The CDR3 has 14 residues. Trimming took 1 base from V and 1 from J, leaving 10 bases between them. CDR1 GTSNPN and CDR2 SVGIG come from the germline V gene (reference sequence). CDR3 amino acids: CAWSGRGGNTEAFF. In nucleotides, the CDR3 is TGTGCCTGGAGTGGTCGGGGGGGGAACACTGAAGCTTTCTTT.

V is TRBV12-3 or TRBV12-4 and J is TRBJ1-3; D is uncertain. The CDR3 consists of 13 residues. Between the trimmed V and J ends, which lost 9 bases and 9 bases, there was a span of 18 bases. The DNA of the CDR3 is TGTGCCAGTGGTATGGCCCTCGGAGGCACCATATATTTT. Protein product: CASGMALGGTIYF.

Comment on this clone: This CDR3 is also generated by other DNA sequences in the sample. The V gene is TRBV12-3 or TRBV12-4, the J gene TRBJ2-7, with 8 bases that match TRBD1. The CDR3 totals 13 residues. V was clipped by 6 bases and J by 6 bases; unmatched bases: 7. The CDR3 region has the DNA TGTGCCAGCAGGGGGACAGGTCGCGCCGAGCAGTACTTC. Its protein is CASRGTGRAEQYF.

This chain links TRBV10-3 with TRBJ2-1, with D possibly TRBD1 on 6 matching bases. Per germline, CDR1 ENHRY and CDR2 SYGVKD. The CDR3 runs to 16 residues. The ends were cut back, 3 bases at V and 4 bases at J, with 16 bases in the middle. The CDR3 DNA is TGTGCCATCAGTGATCCGGGACACGGACCTTACAATGAGCAGTTCTTC. Protein product: CAISDPGHGPYNEQFF.

The CDR3 DNA reads TGTGCCAGCAGTAGACAGGGAGGCGAGCAGTACTTC. It encodes CASSRQGGEQYF. The chain couples TRBV6-2 or TRBV6-3 to TRBJ2-7, with D perhaps TRBD1 (7 bases). V lost 5 bases, J lost 6 bases, and 11 bases lay in between. This CDR3 spans 12 amino acids. The V gene's germline CDR1 is MNHEY and CDR2 SVGEGT.

V usage is TRBV4-2 and J usage is TRBJ2-7; TRBD2 agrees at 9 bases. The CDR3 loop spans 17 amino acids. After removal of 1 base from V and 4 bases from J, the junction contained 11 bases not matched to a gene. The germline V gene encodes CDR1 LGHNA and CDR2 YNFKEQ. Here the CDR3 reads CASSQGASGESGYEQYF. The CDR3 nucleotides read TGTGCCAGCAGCCAAGGGGCTAGCGGGGAGTCGGGGTACGAGCAGTACTTC.

In this sample, this clone turned up once. The CDR3 is CASSQGGPLSTYNEQFF. The CDR3 nucleotides read TGTGCCAGCAGCCAAGGGGGTCCCCTCTCAACCTACAATGAGCAGTTCTTC. The rearrangement links TRBV3-1 (or the pseudogene TRBV3-2) to TRBJ2-1, with D uncertain. CDR3 length: 17 amino acids. With 1 base removed from V and 2 bases from J, the gap between germline ends came to 15 bases. From germline, CDR1 is LGHDT and CDR2 YNNKEL (reference sequence).

The rearrangement uses TRBV2 and TRBJ1-1; tentative D call: TRBD1 (5 bases). The CDR3 contains 15 residues. In germline, CDR1 is SNHLY, CDR2 FYNNEI. The ends were cut back, 6 bases at V and 1 base at J, with 15 bases in the middle. The CDR3 nucleotides are TGTGCCAGCAGCGCCGCAGGGAGCTGGAACACTGAAGCTTTCTTT. This sequence encodes CASSAAGSWNTEAFF.

This clone was seen more than once but under ten times. V is TRBV7-9 and J is TRBJ2-7; perhaps D is TRBD1 or TRBD2 (5 bases each). CDR1 is SEHNR and CDR2 is FQNEAQ in the germline V gene (reference sequence). V was cut by 4 bases and J by 6 bases, with 22 bases left in between. CDR3 length: 16 residues. The CDR3 coding sequence is TGTGCCAGCAGCTCCTCGCAATTCGGGACCTGGGGCGAGCAGTACTTC. Its translation: CASSSSQFGTWGEQYF.